The following is a T cell receptor (beta chain) sequence with its context. What it binds is unknown. These data originate in a study of cytomegalovirus exposure and HLA in healthy donors. CDR1 and CDR2 from the germline V gene are MDHEN and SYDVKM. The V end lost 10 bases, the J end lost 1 base, and 5 bases lay between the germline ends. The CDR3 has 10 residues. Whole-study results and caveats: Cytomegalovirus status was reportedly diagnosed by the classifier with high sensitivity and specificity. The study flagged 150 to 200 TCR beta chains as cytomegalovirus-associated. Whilst most TCR sequences proved rare, a subset of public TCRs occurred across many donors. Follow-up analysis found HLA locus-dependent TCR association rates, highest for DRB1 and lowest for HLA-C.

In the PCR, 60 Vbeta and 13 Jbeta primers were used. Sequencing used immunoSEQ multiplex PCR; TCRdb keeps in-frame clones, though not all of them. The sample has about 92,000 clones, roughly 80% seen once; the top ten hold roughly 1.2%. Source material: PBMCs. This clonotype was obtained from a girl aged 2 to 9 in good health and CMV-seropositive. The rearrangement links TRBV28 to TRBJ2-7, with D hard to call. CDR3 nucleotide sequence: TGTGCCACGGAGTCCTACGAGCAGTACTTC. Translation: CATESYEQYF. The full variable domain, rest sourced from reference TRBV28 and TRBJ2-7, is DVKVTQSSRYLVKRTGEKVFLECVQDMDHENMFWYRQDPGLGLRLIYFSYDVKMKEKGDIPEGYSVSREKKERFSLILESASTNQTSMYLCATESYEQYFGPGTRLTVT.